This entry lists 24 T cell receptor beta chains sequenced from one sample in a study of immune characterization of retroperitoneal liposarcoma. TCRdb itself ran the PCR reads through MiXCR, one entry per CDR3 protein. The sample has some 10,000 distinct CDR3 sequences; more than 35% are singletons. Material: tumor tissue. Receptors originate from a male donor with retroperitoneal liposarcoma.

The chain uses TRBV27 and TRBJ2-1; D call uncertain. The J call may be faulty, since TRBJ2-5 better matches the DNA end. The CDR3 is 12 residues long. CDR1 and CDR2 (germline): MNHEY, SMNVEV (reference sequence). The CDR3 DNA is TGTGCCAGCGGAGAGTTATGGGAGACCCAGTACTTC. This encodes CASGELWETQYF.

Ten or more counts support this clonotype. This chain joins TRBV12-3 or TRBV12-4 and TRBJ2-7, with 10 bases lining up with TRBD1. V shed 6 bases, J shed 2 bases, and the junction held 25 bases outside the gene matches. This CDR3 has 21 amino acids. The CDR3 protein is CASSVRPRDRGSLSSAYEQYF. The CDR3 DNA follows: TGTGCCAGCAGCGTCCGCCCCCGGGACAGGGGCTCCCTGTCCAGCGCCTACGAGCAGTACTTC.

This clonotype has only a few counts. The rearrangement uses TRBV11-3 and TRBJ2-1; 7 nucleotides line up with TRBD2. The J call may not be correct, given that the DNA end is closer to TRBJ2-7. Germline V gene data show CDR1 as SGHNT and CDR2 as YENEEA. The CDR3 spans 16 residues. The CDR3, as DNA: TGTGCCAGCAGCTTAGCTTGGGGCGGGAGTCATGATGAGCAGTACTTC. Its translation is CASSLAWGGSHDEQYF.

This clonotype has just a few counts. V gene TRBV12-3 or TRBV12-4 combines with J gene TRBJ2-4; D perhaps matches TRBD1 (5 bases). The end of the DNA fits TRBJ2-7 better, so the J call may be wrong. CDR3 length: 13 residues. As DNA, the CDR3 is TGTGCCACCGCCCAGACGACAGTCTACGAGCAGTACTTC. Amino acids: CATAQTTVYEQYF.

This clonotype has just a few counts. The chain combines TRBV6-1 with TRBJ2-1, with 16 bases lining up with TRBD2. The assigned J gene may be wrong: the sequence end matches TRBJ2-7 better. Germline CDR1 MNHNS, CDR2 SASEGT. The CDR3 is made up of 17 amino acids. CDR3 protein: CASSLGLAGGPGNEQYF. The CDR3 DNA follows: TGTGCCAGCAGTTTGGGACTAGCGGGGGGGCCGGGGAATGAGCAGTACTTC.

The CDR3 loop reads CASTDFRTGEETQYF. CDR3 DNA: TGTGCCAGCACTGATTTCCGGACAGGGGAAGAGACCCAGTACTTC. The rearrangement joins TRBV27 to TRBJ2-5; 9 nucleotides line up with TRBD1. Germline assignment: CDR1 MNHEY and CDR2 SMNVEV (reference sequence). The CDR3 extends over 15 amino acids. J gave up 3 bases and V 7 bases, and 9 bases lay outside the gene matches.

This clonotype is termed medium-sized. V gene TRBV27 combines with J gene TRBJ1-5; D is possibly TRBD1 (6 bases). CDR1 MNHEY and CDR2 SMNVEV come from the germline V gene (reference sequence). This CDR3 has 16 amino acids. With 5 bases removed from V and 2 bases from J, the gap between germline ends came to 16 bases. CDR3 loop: CASSNDRRIGNQPQHF. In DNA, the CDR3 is TGTGCCAGCAGTAACGACAGGCGAATTGGCAATCAGCCCCAGCATTTT.

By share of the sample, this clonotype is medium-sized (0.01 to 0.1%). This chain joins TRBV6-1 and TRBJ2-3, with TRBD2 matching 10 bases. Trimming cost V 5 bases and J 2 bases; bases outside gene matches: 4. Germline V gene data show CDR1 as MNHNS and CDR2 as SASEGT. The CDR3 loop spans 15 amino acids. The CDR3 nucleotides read TGTGCCAGCAGTTCAGGACTAGCGGCCACAGATACGCAGTATTTT. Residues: CASSSGLAATDTQYF.

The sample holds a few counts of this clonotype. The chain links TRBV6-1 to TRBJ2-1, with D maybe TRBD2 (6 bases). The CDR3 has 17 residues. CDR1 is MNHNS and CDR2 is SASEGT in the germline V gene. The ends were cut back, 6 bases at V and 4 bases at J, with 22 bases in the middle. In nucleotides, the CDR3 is TGTGCCAGCAGCGACCCGGGACTCGCCACGGTTTACAATGAGCAGTTCTTC. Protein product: CASSDPGLATVYNEQFF.

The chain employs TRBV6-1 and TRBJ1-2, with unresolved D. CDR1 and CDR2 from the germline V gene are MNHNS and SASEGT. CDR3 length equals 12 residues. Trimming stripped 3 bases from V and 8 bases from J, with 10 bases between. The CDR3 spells CASSDSWEGYTF. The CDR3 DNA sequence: TGTGCCAGCAGTGATTCCTGGGAGGGCTACACCTTC.

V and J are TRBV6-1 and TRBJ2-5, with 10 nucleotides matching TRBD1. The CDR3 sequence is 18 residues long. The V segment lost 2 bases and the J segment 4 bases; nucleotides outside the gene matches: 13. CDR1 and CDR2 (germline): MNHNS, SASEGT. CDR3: CASSENGRTGGRRETQYF. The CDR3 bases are TGTGCCAGCAGTGAAAACGGAAGGACAGGGGGTCGAAGAGAGACCCAGTACTTC.

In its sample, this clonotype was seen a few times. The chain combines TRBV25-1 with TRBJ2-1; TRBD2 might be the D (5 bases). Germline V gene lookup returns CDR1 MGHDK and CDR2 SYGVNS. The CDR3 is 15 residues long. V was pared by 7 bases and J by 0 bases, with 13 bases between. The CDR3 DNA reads TGTGCCAGCAAGCGGACTGGAGGCTCCTACAATGAGCAGTTCTTC. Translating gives CASKRTGGSYNEQFF.

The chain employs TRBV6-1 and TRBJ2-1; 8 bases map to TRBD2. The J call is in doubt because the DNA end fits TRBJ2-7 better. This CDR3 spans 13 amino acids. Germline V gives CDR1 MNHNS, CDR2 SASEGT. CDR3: CASRIGLAREQYF. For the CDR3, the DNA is TGTGCCAGCAGGATAGGACTAGCCCGTGAGCAGTACTTC.

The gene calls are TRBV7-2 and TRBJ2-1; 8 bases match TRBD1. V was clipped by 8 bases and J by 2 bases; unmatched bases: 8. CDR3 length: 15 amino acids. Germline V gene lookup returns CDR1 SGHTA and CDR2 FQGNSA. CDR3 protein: CASQIDRGAYNEQFF. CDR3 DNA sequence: TGTGCCAGCCAAATCGACAGGGGCGCCTACAATGAGCAGTTCTTC.

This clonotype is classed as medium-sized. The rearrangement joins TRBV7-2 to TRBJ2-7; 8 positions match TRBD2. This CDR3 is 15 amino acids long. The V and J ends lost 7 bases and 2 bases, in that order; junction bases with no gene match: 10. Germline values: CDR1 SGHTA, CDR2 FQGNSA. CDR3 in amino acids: CASNPGGTITYEQYF. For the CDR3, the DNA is TGTGCCAGCAATCCGGGGGGGACCATAACCTACGAGCAGTACTTC.

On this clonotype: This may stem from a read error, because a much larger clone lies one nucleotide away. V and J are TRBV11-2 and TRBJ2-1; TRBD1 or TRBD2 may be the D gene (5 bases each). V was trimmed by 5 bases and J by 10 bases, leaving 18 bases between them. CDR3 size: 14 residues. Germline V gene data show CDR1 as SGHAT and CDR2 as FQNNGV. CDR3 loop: CASSPPTAKREQFF. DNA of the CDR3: TGTGCCAGCAGCCCCCCGACAGCCAAGCGGGAGCAGTTCTTC.

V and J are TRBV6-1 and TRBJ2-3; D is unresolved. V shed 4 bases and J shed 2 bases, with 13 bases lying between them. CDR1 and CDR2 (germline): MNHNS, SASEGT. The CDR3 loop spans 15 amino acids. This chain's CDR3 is CASSVGLRNTDTQYF. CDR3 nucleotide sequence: TGTGCCAGCAGTGTCGGCCTTAGGAACACAGATACGCAGTATTTT.

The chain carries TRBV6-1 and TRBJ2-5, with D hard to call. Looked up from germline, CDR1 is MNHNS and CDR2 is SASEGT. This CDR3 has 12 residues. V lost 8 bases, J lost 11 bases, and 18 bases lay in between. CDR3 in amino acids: CASESPYNEQYF. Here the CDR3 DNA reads TGTGCCAGCGAAAGTCCCTACAATGAGCAGTACTTC.

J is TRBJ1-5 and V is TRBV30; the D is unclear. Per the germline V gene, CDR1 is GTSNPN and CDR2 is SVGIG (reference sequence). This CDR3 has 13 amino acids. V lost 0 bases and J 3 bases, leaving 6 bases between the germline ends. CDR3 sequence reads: CAWSVLTNQPQHF. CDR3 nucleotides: TGTGCCTGGAGTGTACTGACCAATCAGCCCCAGCATTTT.

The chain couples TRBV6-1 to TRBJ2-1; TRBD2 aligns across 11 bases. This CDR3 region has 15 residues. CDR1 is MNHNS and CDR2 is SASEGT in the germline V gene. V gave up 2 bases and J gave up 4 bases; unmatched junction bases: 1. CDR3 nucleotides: TGTGCCAGCAGTGAAATAGCGGGGGGGTACAATGAGCAGTTCTTC. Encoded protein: CASSEIAGGYNEQFF.

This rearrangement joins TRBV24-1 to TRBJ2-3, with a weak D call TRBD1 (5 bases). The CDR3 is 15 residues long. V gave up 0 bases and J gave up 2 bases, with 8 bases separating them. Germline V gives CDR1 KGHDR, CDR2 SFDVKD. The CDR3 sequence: CATSDLAQDTDTQYF. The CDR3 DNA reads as TGTGCCACCAGTGATTTGGCACAGGACACAGATACGCAGTATTTT.

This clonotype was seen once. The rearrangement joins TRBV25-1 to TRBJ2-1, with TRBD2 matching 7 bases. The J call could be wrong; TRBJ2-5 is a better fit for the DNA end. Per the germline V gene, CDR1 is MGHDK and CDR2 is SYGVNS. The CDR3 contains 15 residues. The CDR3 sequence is CASSETGGTEETQYF. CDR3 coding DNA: TGTGCCAGCAGTGAAACGGGAGGAACCGAAGAGACCCAGTACTTC.

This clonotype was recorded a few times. The DNA for the CDR3 is TGTGCCAGCAGTTTGCGGGACTTGCTTTTGAATGAGCAGTACTTC. Encoded protein: CASSLRDLLLNEQYF. This chain joins TRBV28 and TRBJ2-7; possible D gene TRBD2, 6 bases. The germline CDR1 and CDR2 sequences are MDHEN and SYDVKM. The CDR3 extends over 15 amino acids. Trimming left V 3 bases short and J 7 bases short, with 19 bases between.

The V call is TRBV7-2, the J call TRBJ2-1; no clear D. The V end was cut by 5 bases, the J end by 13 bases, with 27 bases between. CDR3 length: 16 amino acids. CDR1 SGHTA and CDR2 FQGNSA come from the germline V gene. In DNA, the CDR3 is TGTGCCAGCAGCATCAAAGCTGTGAGTCTCCAAGAGACCCAGTTCTTC. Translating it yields CASSIKAVSLQETQFF.